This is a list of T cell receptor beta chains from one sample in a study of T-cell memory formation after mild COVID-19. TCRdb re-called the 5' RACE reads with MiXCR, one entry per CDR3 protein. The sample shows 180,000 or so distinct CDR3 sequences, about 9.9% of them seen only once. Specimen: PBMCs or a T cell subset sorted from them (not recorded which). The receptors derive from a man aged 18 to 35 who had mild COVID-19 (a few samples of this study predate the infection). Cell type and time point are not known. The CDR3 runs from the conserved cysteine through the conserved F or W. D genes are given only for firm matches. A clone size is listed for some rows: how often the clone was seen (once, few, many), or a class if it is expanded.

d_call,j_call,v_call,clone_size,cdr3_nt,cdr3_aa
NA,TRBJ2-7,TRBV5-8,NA,TGTGCCAGCAGCAGCCAGGGGGGGTACGAGCAGTACTTC,CASSSQGGYEQYF
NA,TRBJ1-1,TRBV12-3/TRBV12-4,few,TGTGCCAGCAGTTTGAGGACGGTGAACACTGAAGCTTTCTTT,CASSLRTVNTEAFF
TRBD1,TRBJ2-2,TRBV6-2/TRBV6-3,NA,TGTGCCACCTATAGGACAGGGGGCTCCGGGGAGCTGTTTTTT,CATYRTGGSGELFF
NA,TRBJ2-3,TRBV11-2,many,TGTGCCAGCAGGCAACCGGGACGCCGGCCCAGCACAGATACGCAGTATTTT,CASRQPGRRPSTDTQYF
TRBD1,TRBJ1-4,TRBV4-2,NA,TGTGCCAGCAGCCCAAGGACAGGGATCGTGGATGAAAAACTGTTTTTT,CASSPRTGIVDEKLFF
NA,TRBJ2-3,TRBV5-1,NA,TGCGCCAGCAGCTTGGGCCTCCGCCGCGTCGATACGCAGTATTTT,CASSLGLRRVDTQYF
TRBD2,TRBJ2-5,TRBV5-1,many,TGTGCCAGCAGCCTAGCGGGGGGGCAAGAGACCCAGTACTTC,CASSLAGGQETQYF
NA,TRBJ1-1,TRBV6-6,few,TGTGCCAGCAGTTACTCGAAAGGTCGATCCGTGGCTTTCTTT,CASSYSKGRSVAFF
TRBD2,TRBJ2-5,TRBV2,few,TGTGCCAGCAGTGAAGGTCCTAGCGGGGGCCCTCAGTGGACCCAGTACTTC,CASSEGPSGGPQWTQYF
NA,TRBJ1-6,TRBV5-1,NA,TGCGCCAGCACGACGGCCCTGGGTTCACCCCTCCACTTT,CASTTALGSPLHF
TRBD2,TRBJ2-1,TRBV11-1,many,TGTGCCAGCAACCCCGGCCAGCGGGGGGGCCATTTCCGAAATGAGCAGTTCTTC,CASNPGQRGGHFRNEQFF
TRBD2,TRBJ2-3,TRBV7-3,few,TGTGCCAGCAGCTCACTAGCGGCTTCCACAGATACGCAGTATTTT,CASSSLAASTDTQYF
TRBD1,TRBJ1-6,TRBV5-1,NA,TGCGCCAGCAGCCCAGGACAGGGTCCCTTTAATTCACCCCTCCACTTT,CASSPGQGPFNSPLHF
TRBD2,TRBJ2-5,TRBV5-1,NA,TGCGCCAGCAGCATCGGGCGGGGGGGAGAGACCCAGTACTTC,CASSIGRGGETQYF
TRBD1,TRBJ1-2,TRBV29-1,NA,TGCAGCGTTGAGGGGACAGACCTCTTATATGGCTACACCTTC,CSVEGTDLLYGYTF
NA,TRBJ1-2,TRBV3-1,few,TGTGCCAGCAGCCAAGATCCGACGACCGGCTACACCTTC,CASSQDPTTGYTF
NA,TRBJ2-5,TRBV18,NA,TGTGCCAGCTCTTCAGGGGCCGCGGAGACCCAGTACTTC,CASSSGAAETQYF
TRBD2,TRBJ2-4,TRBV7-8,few,TGTGCCAGCAGCTTAGGCTCGGCCGGGGGGAACATTCAGTACTTC,CASSLGSAGGNIQYF
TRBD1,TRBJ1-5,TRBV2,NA,TGTGCCAGCAGTCCCGACAGGGGGGCTCAGCCCCAGCATTTT,CASSPDRGAQPQHF
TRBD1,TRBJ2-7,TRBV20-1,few,TGCAGTGCTAGACTAACAGGGGGGATCTCCTACGAGCAGTACTTC,CSARLTGGISYEQYF
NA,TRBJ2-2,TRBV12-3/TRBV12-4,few,TGTGCCAGCAGTTCCCAGGGGATTATGGCCGGGGAGCTGTTTTTT,CASSSQGIMAGELFF
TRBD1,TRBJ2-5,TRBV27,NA,TGTGCCAGCACCCCTTCACAGGGGGCGTATGAGACCCAGTACTTC,CASTPSQGAYETQYF
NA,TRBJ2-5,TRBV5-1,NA,TGCGCCAGCAGCTTGAGACTAGATGGGGAGACCCAGTACTTC,CASSLRLDGETQYF
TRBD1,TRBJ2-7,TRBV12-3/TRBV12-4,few,TGTGCCACAACAGACAGGGTCTCCTACGAGCAGTACTTC,CATTDRVSYEQYF
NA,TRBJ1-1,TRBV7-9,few,TGTGCCAGCAGCTTTACCTCCGAGGTGGGGGCTTTCTTT,CASSFTSEVGAFF
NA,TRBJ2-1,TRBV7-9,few,TGTGCCAGCAGCTTAGGGGACTGGGATGAGCAGTTCTTC,CASSLGDWDEQFF
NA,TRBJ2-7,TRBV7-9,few,TGTGCCAGCAGCTTGGGGGTATTGGACGAGCAGTACTTC,CASSLGVLDEQYF
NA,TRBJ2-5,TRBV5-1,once,TGCGCCAGCAGCGCGGGTTGGCTAGGGGAGACCCAGTACTTC,CASSAGWLGETQYF
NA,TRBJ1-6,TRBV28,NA,TGTGCCAGCAGTTCGGACACCCGCTCCTATAATTCACCCCTCCACTTT,CASSSDTRSYNSPLHF
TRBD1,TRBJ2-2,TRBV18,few,TGTGCCAGCGGGGGGACAGGAGTCACCGGGGAGCTGTTTTTT,CASGGTGVTGELFF
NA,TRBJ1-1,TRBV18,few,TGTGCCAGCTCACCACGCAGGGGCGGTGGGACTGAAGCTTTCTTT,CASSPRRGGGTEAFF
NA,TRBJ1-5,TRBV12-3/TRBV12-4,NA,TGTGCCAGCAGGTCAGCGCTGGGACGCCAGAGTTTT,CASRSALGRQSF
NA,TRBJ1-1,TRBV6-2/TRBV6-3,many,TGTGCCAGCATAACAGAACCGAACACTGAAGCTTTCTTT,CASITEPNTEAFF
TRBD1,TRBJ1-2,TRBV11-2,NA,TGTGCCAGCAGCTTAGAACAGGGGGCGATTAACTATGGCTACACCTTC,CASSLEQGAINYGYTF
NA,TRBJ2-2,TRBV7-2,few,TGTGCCAGCAGCTTAGATAGGGGGGGACTGTTTTTT,CASSLDRGGLFF
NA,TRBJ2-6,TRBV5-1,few,TGCGCCAGCAGCTTGGTTAGAGGTGGCTCTGGGGCCAACGTCCTGACTTTC,CASSLVRGGSGANVLTF
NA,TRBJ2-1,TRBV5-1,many,TGCGCCAGCAGCTTGGGATGGAACAATGAGCAGTTCTTC,CASSLGWNNEQFF
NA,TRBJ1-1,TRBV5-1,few,TGCGCCAGCAGCTTGGCCGGAGGGGCCTCGGGGACTGAAGCTTTCTTT,CASSLAGGASGTEAFF
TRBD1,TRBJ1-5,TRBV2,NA,TGTGCCAGCAGGGGACAGGGAGGGCAAGGACAGCCCCAGCATTTT,CASRGQGGQGQPQHF
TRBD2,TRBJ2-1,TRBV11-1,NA,TGTGCCAGCAGCTTAATACGGCGGGGGGCGTACAATGAGCAGTTCTTC,CASSLIRRGAYNEQFF
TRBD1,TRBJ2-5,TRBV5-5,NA,TGTGCCAGCAGCTTGTACTACGGGACAGGGCAAGAGACCCAGTACTTC,CASSLYYGTGQETQYF
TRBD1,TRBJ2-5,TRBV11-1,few,TGTGCCAGCAGCTTGGACAGGGGCTACAGCGAGACCCAGTACTTC,CASSLDRGYSETQYF
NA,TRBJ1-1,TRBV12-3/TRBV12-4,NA,TGTGCCAGCAGTTTAAATTTCAGGGCTGAAGCTTTCTTT,CASSLNFRAEAFF
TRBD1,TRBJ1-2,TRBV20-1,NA,TGCAGTGTTTCGGGACAGAGGGACGGCTACACCTTC,CSVSGQRDGYTF
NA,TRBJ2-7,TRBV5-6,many,TGTGCCAGCAGCGGGACTTCCTACGAGCAGTACTTC,CASSGTSYEQYF
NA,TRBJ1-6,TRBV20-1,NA,TGCAGTGGGGTCACGTCCTATAATTCACCCCTCCACTTT,CSGVTSYNSPLHF
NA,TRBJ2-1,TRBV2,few,TGTGCCAGCAGATCGACTAGTTTTCGATACAATGAGCAGTTCTTC,CASRSTSFRYNEQFF
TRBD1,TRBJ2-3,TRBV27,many,TGTGCCAGCAGTTTGTTACAGGGGAAGGCAGATACGCAGTATTTT,CASSLLQGKADTQYF
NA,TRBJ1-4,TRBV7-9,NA,TGTGCCAGCAGCTTTACGCAGAATGAAAAACTGTTTTTT,CASSFTQNEKLFF
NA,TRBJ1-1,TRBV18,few,TGTGCCAGCTCACCACCCTTAGGGCTGAACACTGAAGCTTTCTTT,CASSPPLGLNTEAFF
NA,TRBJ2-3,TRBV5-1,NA,TGCGCCAGCTACCTGGGTCGCACAGATACGCAGTATTTT,CASYLGRTDTQYF
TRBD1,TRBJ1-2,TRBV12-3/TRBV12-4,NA,TGTGCCAGCAATACCCCGGGACAGCGCTATGGCTACACCTTC,CASNTPGQRYGYTF
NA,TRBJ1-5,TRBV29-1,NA,TGCAGCGTTGCACAGGGCAATCAGCCCCAGCATTTT,CSVAQGNQPQHF
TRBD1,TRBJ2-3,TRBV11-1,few,TGTGCCAGCAGCCCGGGACAGGGGCTTTACACAGATACGCAGTATTTT,CASSPGQGLYTDTQYF
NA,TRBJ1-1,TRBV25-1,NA,TGTGCCAGCAGTGAATATAGGGGCAACACTGAAGCTTTCTTT,CASSEYRGNTEAFF
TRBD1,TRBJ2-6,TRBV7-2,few,TGTGCCAGCAGCAGACAGACAGGGGGTGGAACCACCAACGTCCTGACTTTC,CASSRQTGGGTTNVLTF
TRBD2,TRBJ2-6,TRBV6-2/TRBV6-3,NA,TGTGCCAGCACCCCGGCCGCGGGGGGGACTGGGGCCAACGTCCTGACTTTC,CASTPAAGGTGANVLTF